These 28 T cell receptor beta chains came from one sample sequenced in a study of T cell responses to AZD1222 COVID-19 vaccine. The data were produced by immunoSEQ multiplex PCR, yet TCRdb's version contains in-frame clones alone and is incomplete. The sample contains over 110,000 clones, approximately 90% of which appear only once. This material consisted of peripheral blood, taken on day 0 of AZD1222 vaccination. These receptors all come from an adult in good health.

The rearrangement uses TRBV28 and TRBJ2-7; D ambiguous. CDR3 length: 14 residues. V was clipped by 2 bases and J by 0 bases, with 8 bases between them. Germline lookup yields CDR1 MDHEN and CDR2 SYDVKM. Here the CDR3 DNA reads TGTGCCAGCAGTTTAGGACCAACCTCCTACGAGCAGTACTTC. As protein: CASSLGPTSYEQYF.

This rearrangement joins TRBV19 to TRBJ2-4; D is ambiguous. In germline, CDR1 is LNHDA, CDR2 SQIVND (reference sequence). The ends were cut back, 5 bases at V and 8 bases at J, with 13 bases in the middle. This CDR3 region has 13 residues. The CDR3 loop is CASSLWGVDIQYF. The CDR3 DNA reads as TGTGCCAGTAGTTTGTGGGGTGTGGACATTCAGTACTTC.

The J gene is TRBJ2-1, the V gene TRBV27, with D hard to call. From germline, CDR1 is MNHEY and CDR2 SMNVEV (reference sequence). V was cut by 5 bases and J by 8 bases, with 16 bases left in between. The CDR3 contains 14 residues. CDR3 bases: TGTGCCAGCAGTACCCTAGGGCCGTGGGATGAGCAGTTCTTC. It yields the protein CASSTLGPWDEQFF.

This clone was counted ten times or more. The chain combines TRBV2 with TRBJ2-7; 7 nucleotides line up with TRBD1. V was clipped by 11 bases and J by 4 bases; unmatched bases: 17. CDR3 size: 15 residues. Germline CDR1 is SNHLY and CDR2 is FYNNEI. CDR3 DNA: TGTGCCTCAAAGGGACAGAAAGGCACTCTGTACGAGCAGTACTTC. Translated, it gives CASKGQKGTLYEQYF.

The chain has TRBV4-2 and TRBJ1-6, with D possibly matching TRBD1 (5 bases). V lost 9 bases, J lost 3 bases, and 18 bases lay in between. The CDR3 has 16 amino acids. Germline V gene data show CDR1 as LGHNA and CDR2 as YNFKEQ. The CDR3 loop reads CASSLGVGGYNSPLHF. In DNA, the CDR3 is TGTGCCAGTTCCCTGGGGGTCGGAGGCTATAATTCACCCCTCCACTTT.

The chain links TRBV20-1 to TRBJ2-1; D is ambiguous. Germline V gene lookup returns CDR1 DFQATT and CDR2 SNEGSKA (reference sequence). CDR3 length: 9 residues. V lost 4 bases and J lost 7, with 2 bases in between. The DNA for the CDR3 is TGCAGTGCTACAAATGAGCAGTTCTTC. It translates to CSATNEQFF.

The rearrangement joins TRBV6-5 to TRBJ2-7; D gene unclear. CDR1 MNHEY and CDR2 SVGAGI come from the germline V gene. Trimming took off 5 bases at V and 5 bases at J, with 10 bases between the two ends. CDR3 length: 12 residues. The CDR3 spells CASSPSTDEQYF. CDR3 DNA: TGTGCCAGCAGTCCCTCTACCGACGAGCAGTACTTC.

The chain joins TRBV29-1 to TRBJ1-5; possibly TRBD1 for D (5 bases). The germline V gene encodes CDR1 SQVTM and CDR2 ANQGSEA. The V end lost 4 bases, the J end lost 7 bases, and 17 bases lay between the germline ends. There are 14 residues in the CDR3. CDR3 in amino acids: CSVGDALGGQPQHF. The CDR3 bases are TGCAGCGTTGGAGATGCACTCGGGGGACAGCCCCAGCATTTT. The full variable domain, its missing parts supplied by reference TRBV29-1 and TRBJ1-5, is SAVISQKPSRDICQRGTSLTIQCQVDSQVTMMFWYRQQPGQSLTLIATANQGSEATYESGFVIDKFPISRPNLTFSTLTVSNMSPEDSSIYLCSVGDALGGQPQHFGDGTRLSIL.

The chain joins TRBV3-1 (or the pseudogene TRBV3-2) to TRBJ2-1; 9 bases match TRBD2. The germline CDR1 and CDR2 sequences are LGHDT and YNNKEL (reference sequence). The CDR3 length is 14 residues. V shed 3 bases and J 9 bases; nucleotides not matched to a gene: 6. The CDR3: CASSHSGGPLEQFF. The CDR3 region has the DNA TGTGCCAGCAGCCACAGCGGGGGGCCTCTTGAGCAGTTCTTC.

V usage is TRBV18 and J usage is TRBJ1-4; possible D gene TRBD1, 5 bases. From germline, CDR1 is KGHSH and CDR2 LQKENI. V lost 6 bases and J lost 7, with 12 bases in between. The CDR3 runs to 13 residues. As DNA, the CDR3 is TGTGCCAGCTCTGGGGGAGGAGGTGAAAAACTGTTTTTT. Translation gives CASSGGGGEKLFF. The full variable domain, in which reference TRBV18 and TRBJ1-4 provide the parts outside the CDR3, is NAGVMQNPRHLVRRRGQEARLRCSPMKGHSHVYWYRQLPEEGLKFMVYLQKENIIDESGMPKERFSAEFPKEGPSILRIQQVVRGDSAAYFCASSGGGGEKLFFGSGTQLSVL.

The genes are TRBV28 and TRBJ2-1, with 8 nucleotides matching TRBD1. Trimming cost V 8 bases and J 4 bases; bases outside gene matches: 10. The CDR3 covers 15 residues. The germline V gene encodes CDR1 MDHEN and CDR2 SYDVKM. CDR3 DNA sequence: TGTGCCAGCTTCTGGTGGACAGGGTCGTACAATGAGCAGTTCTTC. The encoded protein is CASFWWTGSYNEQFF.

This rearrangement joins TRBV5-1 to TRBJ2-1; either TRBD1 or TRBD2 may fit D (5 bases each). There are 16 residues in the CDR3. The V gene's germline CDR1 is SGHRS and CDR2 YFSETQ. Trimming shortened V by 0 bases and J by 5 bases, and 15 bases separated the two germline ends. This CDR3 reads CASSLAGTAVHNEQFF. CDR3 sequence (DNA): TGCGCCAGCAGCTTGGCCGGGACGGCCGTCCACAATGAGCAGTTCTTC.

This CDR3 reads CASSADYYQETQYF. The DNA of the CDR3 is TGTGCCAGCAGCGCGGACTATTACCAAGAGACCCAGTACTTC. The rearrangement joins TRBV5-4 to TRBJ2-5, with D maybe TRBD2 (6 bases). Trimming took 4 bases from V and 0 from J, leaving 10 bases between them. The germline V gene has CDR1 SGHNT and CDR2 YYREEE (reference sequence). The CDR3 is 14 amino acids.

The chain employs TRBV9 and TRBJ1-2; weak D call: TRBD1 (5 bases). From germline, CDR1 is SGDLS and CDR2 YYNGEE. The CDR3 covers 15 residues. Trimming took off 3 bases at V and 4 bases at J, with 16 bases between the two ends. CDR3 nucleotides: TGTGCCAGCAGCGAGTGGCTAGGGGCCGGCTATGGCTACACCTTC. It is translated as CASSEWLGAGYGYTF.

This clone was seen once. This chain connects TRBV28 to TRBJ2-1, with a weak D call TRBD2 (5 bases). This CDR3 contains 17 residues. CDR1 MDHEN and CDR2 SYDVKM come from the germline V gene. Trimming shortened V by 6 bases and J by 0 bases, and 18 bases separated the two germline ends. The CDR3: CASSQTLGRGSYNEQFF. The DNA for the CDR3 is TGTGCCAGCAGCCAGACCCTGGGCCGGGGCTCCTACAATGAGCAGTTCTTC.

This clone came up once. The V and J genes are TRBV2 and TRBJ1-5; D gene uncertain. This CDR3 comprises 14 residues. Germline V gene sequence: CDR1 SNHLY, CDR2 FYNNEI. V was clipped by 7 bases and J by 4 bases, with 14 bases between them. The CDR3 here is CASKPENKNQPQHF. The CDR3 DNA reads as TGTGCCAGCAAACCTGAGAATAAAAATCAGCCCCAGCATTTT.

The rearrangement uses TRBV18 and TRBJ1-3, with TRBD1 matching 7 bases. This CDR3 region has 15 residues. The junction had 3 bases not matched to a gene; V was cut back by 4 bases and J by 0 bases. The germline CDR1 and CDR2 sequences are KGHSH and LQKENI. CDR3 sequence reads: CASSQGQSSGNTIYF. The CDR3 DNA reads as TGTGCCAGCTCACAGGGACAGAGCTCTGGAAACACCATATATTTT.

The CDR3 loop is CASSFVGKVPYEQYF. The CDR3, as DNA: TGTGCCAGCAGCTTCGTAGGGAAGGTTCCTTACGAGCAGTACTTC. The V gene is TRBV11-3, the J gene TRBJ2-7, with D uncertain. CDR1 and CDR2 from the germline V gene are SGHNT and YENEEA. CDR3 size: 15 residues. The V end was cut by 3 bases, the J end by 4 bases, with 16 bases between.

The V and J genes are TRBV27 and TRBJ1-2; 7 nucleotides line up with TRBD1. Germline values: CDR1 MNHEY, CDR2 SMNVEV (reference sequence). The V and J ends lost 2 bases and 4 bases, in that order; junction bases with no gene match: 4. The length of the CDR3 is 14 residues. The CDR3 sequence is CASSLKGGAYGYTF. DNA for the CDR3: TGTGCCAGCAGTTTAAAAGGGGGCGCCTATGGCTACACCTTC.

This CDR3 reads CASSATSGYNEQFF. CDR3 in DNA: TGTGCCAGCAGCGCGACTAGCGGGTACAATGAGCAGTTCTTC. This chain uses TRBV21-1 with TRBJ2-1; the table gives TRBD2 as D, unverified against the DNA. TRBV21-1 is noted as a pseudogene. The CDR3 length is 14 residues.

This rearrangement joins TRBV28 to TRBJ1-6, with 8 nucleotides matching TRBD1. The CDR3 is made up of 19 amino acids. Germline CDR1 MDHEN, CDR2 SYDVKM. Losses at the gene ends were 2 bases for V and 2 bases for J; bases not matched to a gene: 11. The CDR3 sequence: CASSLGTGGIGTYNSPLHF. The CDR3 region has the DNA TGTGCCAGCAGTTTAGGAACAGGGGGTATAGGCACCTATAATTCACCCCTCCACTTT.

This rearrangement joins TRBV7-8 to TRBJ2-7, with D tentatively TRBD1 (5 bases). Germline CDR1 is SGHVS and CDR2 is FQNEAQ. CDR3 length equals 15 residues. Trimming stripped 1 base from V and 4 bases from J, with 14 bases between. CDR3 bases: TGTGCCAGCAGCTTAGTGTTAGACAGCCGGTACGAGCAGTACTTC. Its translation is CASSLVLDSRYEQYF.

The CDR3 reads CAWSVGSNNQPQHF. The CDR3 nucleotides are TGTGCCTGGAGTGTTGGGAGTAACAATCAGCCCCAGCATTTT. The chain employs TRBV30 and TRBJ1-5; no clear D. The CDR3 extends over 14 amino acids. Germline loops: CDR1 GTSNPN, CDR2 SVGIG (reference sequence). Trimming left V 0 bases short and J 3 bases short, with 9 bases between. Full variable domain (outside the CDR3, taken from reference TRBV30 and TRBJ1-5): SQTIHQWPATLVQPVGSPLSLECTVEGTSNPNLYWYRQAAGRGLQLLFYSVGIGQISSEVPQNLSASRPQDRQFILSSKKLLLSDSGFYLCAWSVGSNNQPQHFGDGTRLSIL.

This sequence joins TRBV4-3 and TRBJ1-2, with unresolved D. The V end lost 1 base, the J end lost 3 bases, and 9 bases lay between the germline ends. CDR3 length equals 14 residues. The germline V gene has CDR1 LGHNA and CDR2 YSLEER. CDR3 region: CASSQGARDYGYTF. The CDR3 DNA is TGCGCCAGCAGCCAAGGGGCGCGGGACTATGGCTACACCTTC.

This chain joins TRBV2 and TRBJ1-2; unclear D gene. The V end lost 7 bases, the J end lost 8 bases, and 14 bases lay between the germline ends. The CDR3 runs 12 residues. Germline CDR1 and CDR2: SNHLY and FYNNEI. The chain's CDR3 is CASKVPDGGYTF. DNA of the CDR3: TGTGCCAGCAAGGTACCGGACGGGGGCTACACCTTC.

The chain uses TRBV2 and TRBJ2-5; no definite D call. The CDR3 extends over 12 amino acids. V was clipped by 8 bases and J by 0 bases, with 7 bases between them. Germline assignment: CDR1 SNHLY and CDR2 FYNNEI. The CDR3 is CASVADQETQYF. In DNA, the CDR3 is TGTGCCAGCGTGGCGGACCAAGAGACCCAGTACTTC.

The chain recombines TRBV9 with TRBJ2-6, with no clear D. V was clipped by 5 bases and J by 4 bases, with 4 bases between them. CDR3 length: 12 amino acids. Germline V gives CDR1 SGDLS, CDR2 YYNGEE. The CDR3 DNA reads as TGTGCCAGCAGTCTGGGGGCCAACGTCCTGACTTTC. The encoded protein is CASSLGANVLTF.

The V gene is TRBV11-1, the J gene TRBJ2-1; D gene unclear. V was shortened by 4 bases and J by 4 bases, with 11 bases between the two germline ends. The CDR3 runs to 14 residues. Germline CDR1 reads SGHAT; CDR2 reads FQDESV (reference sequence). CDR3 nucleotide sequence: TGTGCCAGCAGCTCCGATACCAATTACAATGAGCAGTTCTTC. As protein: CASSSDTNYNEQFF.